These T cell receptor beta chains were read from a single sample in a study of cytomegalovirus exposure and HLA in healthy donors. This table comes from immunoSEQ multiplex PCR, and its TCRdb copy is limited to in-frame clones, with some not included. The sample lists around 210,000 clones, around 83% occurring once. Sequenced: PBMCs. Receptors originate from a woman in her thirties or forties in good health and CMV-seronegative. CDR3s include the opening cysteine and the closing phenylalanine or tryptophan. A D gene is named only where the DNA matches it firmly. Part of the rows lack a size; the others show once, few, many or a class for expanded clones.

cdr3_nt cdr3_aa d_call j_call v_call clone_size
TGTGCCAGCAGTTACTCAAGGGACAGGAGACAAGAGACCCAGTACTTC CASSYSRDRRQETQYF TRBD1 TRBJ2-5 TRBV6-6 NA
TGTGCCAGCAGGACAGGGGGCGCAGATACGCAGTATTTT CASRTGGADTQYF TRBD1 TRBJ2-3 TRBV27 NA
TGTGCCAGCAGACCCAGGACTAGCGGAGCCTCGGAAGAGCAGTTCTTC CASRPRTSGASEEQFF TRBD2 TRBJ2-1 TRBV6-6 NA
TGTGCCAGCAGACCTAGCAGCGAGACCCAGTACTTC CASRPSSETQYF NA TRBJ2-5 TRBV25-1 NA
TGCGCCAGCAGCCTCTTCACAGGGACCAAAAACATTCAGTACTTC CASSLFTGTKNIQYF NA TRBJ2-4 TRBV5-1 NA
TGTGCCAGCAGCTCGAGCTATTCAACTAATGAAAAACTGTTTTTT CASSSSYSTNEKLFF NA TRBJ1-4 TRBV7-9 few
TGTGCCAGCAGAGAACGGAGCACAGATACGCAGTATTTT CASRERSTDTQYF NA TRBJ2-3 TRBV6-6 NA
TGCAGCGTTCAGATTACTAACTATGGCTACACCTTC CSVQITNYGYTF NA TRBJ1-2 TRBV29-1 NA
TGTTTGAGACTAGTGGGATACAATGAGCAGTTCTTC CLRLVGYNEQFF NA TRBJ2-1 TRBV27 once
TGTGCCTGGAGAGATGGGGTTTCAGGGGGTGTGGGAGGCTACACCTTC CAWRDGVSGGVGGYTF TRBD1 TRBJ1-2 TRBV30 NA
TGTGCCATCAGTGAAAGGGGCCTGGGTGGCTACACCTTC CAISERGLGGYTF NA TRBJ1-2 TRBV10-3 NA
TGTGCCAGCAGCGGAAGGACAGGGTATACGGATCAGCCCCAGCATTTT CASSGRTGYTDQPQHF TRBD1 TRBJ1-5 TRBV9 NA
TGCAGCGTTGCGCGGTCGTGGGGAGGCGAGCAGTACTTC CSVARSWGGEQYF NA TRBJ2-7 TRBV29-1 NA
TGTGCCAGCAGCTTAATAAACAATGAGCAGTTCTTC CASSLINNEQFF NA TRBJ2-1 TRBV7-9 NA
TGTGCCAGCAGCTCAGGAAGCGGGAGGGCTCGGGATACGCAGTATTTT CASSSGSGRARDTQYF TRBD2 TRBJ2-3 TRBV5-4 NA
TGTGCCAGCAAGTCGTTAGAGCGCAATGGCTACACCTTC CASKSLERNGYTF NA TRBJ1-2 TRBV27 few
TGTGCCAGCAGCCCACGTCTGGCCGGAAACACCATATATTTT CASSPRLAGNTIYF NA TRBJ1-3 TRBV7-9 NA
TGTGCCAGCAGCCAAGCTCCGTACCCGGGGGAGAACACCGGGGAGCTGTTTTTT CASSQAPYPGENTGELFF NA TRBJ2-2 TRBV14 NA
TGTGCCAGTAGGAGACAGGGGTACACTGAAGCTTTCTTT CASRRQGYTEAFF TRBD1 TRBJ1-1 TRBV19 NA
TGCGCCAGCAGTGAGGCGCTACCGGGACAGGGAGCCTACGAGCAGTACTTC CASSEALPGQGAYEQYF TRBD1 TRBJ2-7 TRBV10-1 NA
TGTGCCAGCAGCCCCCTCGGGGGGGGTCTAGCCAAAAACATTCAGTACTTC CASSPLGGGLAKNIQYF TRBD2 TRBJ2-4 TRBV16 NA
TGTGCCAGCAGTTTAGCAGGGGTTGAGACCCAGTACTTC CASSLAGVETQYF NA TRBJ2-5 TRBV27 NA
TGTGCCAGCCGGGGCCCAGCGGGAGAGACCCAGTACTTC CASRGPAGETQYF NA TRBJ2-5 TRBV7-9 once
TGCGCCAGCAGCTTGGAGGGGGTCGGCTCCTACGAGCAGTACTTC CASSLEGVGSYEQYF NA TRBJ2-7 TRBV5-1 NA
TGTTCCAGCAGCTTCTTTATAGCGACAGGGAGGTTTGCTGAAGCTTTCTTT CSSSFFIATGRFAEAFF TRBD1 TRBJ1-1 TRBV7-9 NA
TGCAGCGAAAGGGCGGGAGGGGGAAATGAGCAGTTCTTC CSERAGGGNEQFF TRBD2 TRBJ2-1 TRBV29-1 NA
TGTGCCAGCAGCTTAGGAGGGACTAGCGGGGCTGGCTCCTACAATGAGCAGTTCTTC CASSLGGTSGAGSYNEQFF TRBD2 TRBJ2-1 TRBV13 NA
TGTGCCAGCAGCCACCAACAGGGAGACTATGGCTACACCTTC CASSHQQGDYGYTF NA TRBJ1-2 TRBV9 few
TGTGCCAGCAGCTTATACTCAGGGCATAGCAATCAGCCCCAGCATTTT CASSLYSGHSNQPQHF NA TRBJ1-5 TRBV7-8 few
TGTGCCAGCAGTTTATACGAGGGAATGTCCTACAATGAGCAGTTCTTC CASSLYEGMSYNEQFF NA TRBJ2-1 TRBV27 NA
TGTGCCAGCAGTAGCGTCTCAGCGGGACAAGAGACCCAGTACTTC CASSSVSAGQETQYF TRBD2 TRBJ2-5 TRBV27 few
TGTGCCAGCAGCTTATGGGTAGCGGGAACCGGGGAGCTGTTTTTT CASSLWVAGTGELFF TRBD2 TRBJ2-2 TRBV7-9 NA
TGTGCCTGGAGTGTACCCCCCCATAGCTACGAGCAGTACTTC CAWSVPPHSYEQYF NA TRBJ2-7 TRBV30 once
TGTGCCAGCAGCCAAGATCGAGGGGGCGGGTTTTGGGGCTACACCTTC CASSQDRGGGFWGYTF TRBD1 TRBJ1-2 TRBV4-2 NA
TGTGCCAGCAGCCCAACTAGCGCTCATCCAGCTTACGAGCAGTACTTC CASSPTSAHPAYEQYF TRBD2 TRBJ2-7 TRBV7-9 NA
TGTGCCAGCAGTTTAGGGGGCGGCGGCTATGGCTACACCTTC CASSLGGGGYGYTF NA TRBJ1-2 TRBV27 NA
TGTGCCAGCAGAACCCGGGACAGGGGCCACGAGCAGTACTTC CASRTRDRGHEQYF TRBD1 TRBJ2-7 TRBV28 NA
TGTGCCATCAGTGAGCGGGAGGGGTGGGAGACCCAGTACTTC CAISEREGWETQYF TRBD2 TRBJ2-5 TRBV10-3 few
TGCAGCGTCAACGATGACACCGGGCCTAGGGGCGGCTACACCTTC CSVNDDTGPRGGYTF NA TRBJ1-2 TRBV29-1 NA
TGTGCCAGCAGCTTAGTCCCAGGGGGCAACACCATATATTTT CASSLVPGGNTIYF TRBD1 TRBJ1-3 TRBV11-2 NA
TGCGCCAGCAGCCAAGAGGACTCAAAAATCTACGAGCAGTACTTC CASSQEDSKIYEQYF NA TRBJ2-7 TRBV4-1 NA
TGTGCCAGCAGCAAAGGTTGGGGGGAGAACACTGAAGCTTTCTTT CASSKGWGENTEAFF NA TRBJ1-1 TRBV21-1 NA
TGTGCCAGCAGCTACCTCGGTAGGGGCACCGGGGAGCTGTTTTTT CASSYLGRGTGELFF NA TRBJ2-2 TRBV7-9 NA
TGTGCCAGCAGCACACAAACCGGGACAGCGAACACTGAAGCTTTCTTT CASSTQTGTANTEAFF TRBD1 TRBJ1-1 TRBV4-2 few
TGCGCCAGCAGCCAAGGCAGGACTAGCGGGAGGGCAATTGGAGAGACCCAGTACTTC CASSQGRTSGRAIGETQYF TRBD2 TRBJ2-5 TRBV4-1 NA
TGCGCCAGCAGCAGCCAAGGGGGAAATAACCCAGGTGAGCAGTTCTTC CASSSQGGNNPGEQFF NA TRBJ2-1 TRBV5-1 NA
TGTGCCAGCAGCCAGCCTCTAGCGGACTACGAGCAGTACTTC CASSQPLADYEQYF TRBD2 TRBJ2-7 TRBV7-2 NA
TGTGCCAGTAGTAGCCAGGGACAGTCTTTCTACGAGCAGTACTTC CASSSQGQSFYEQYF TRBD1 TRBJ2-7 TRBV19 NA
TGTGCCATCAGTGACCGCGGAAGGCAGTACTTC CAISDRGRQYF NA TRBJ2-7 TRBV10-3 NA
TGTGCCAGCAGTGACTTGGGAGGAAGTGGCTACACCTTC CASSDLGGSGYTF NA TRBJ1-2 TRBV6-1 once
TGTGCCAGCCGAGGCGAAATTTATAATTCACCCCTCCACTTT CASRGEIYNSPLHF NA TRBJ1-6 TRBV25-1 NA
TGTGCCGGCAGTGACTCGCTAGCGGGAGTTAACGATACGCAGTATTTT CAGSDSLAGVNDTQYF TRBD2 TRBJ2-3 TRBV6-4 NA
TGTGCCAGCAGGACTTGGACAGGGGCGACCGAGCAGTACTTC CASRTWTGATEQYF TRBD1 TRBJ2-7 TRBV27 NA